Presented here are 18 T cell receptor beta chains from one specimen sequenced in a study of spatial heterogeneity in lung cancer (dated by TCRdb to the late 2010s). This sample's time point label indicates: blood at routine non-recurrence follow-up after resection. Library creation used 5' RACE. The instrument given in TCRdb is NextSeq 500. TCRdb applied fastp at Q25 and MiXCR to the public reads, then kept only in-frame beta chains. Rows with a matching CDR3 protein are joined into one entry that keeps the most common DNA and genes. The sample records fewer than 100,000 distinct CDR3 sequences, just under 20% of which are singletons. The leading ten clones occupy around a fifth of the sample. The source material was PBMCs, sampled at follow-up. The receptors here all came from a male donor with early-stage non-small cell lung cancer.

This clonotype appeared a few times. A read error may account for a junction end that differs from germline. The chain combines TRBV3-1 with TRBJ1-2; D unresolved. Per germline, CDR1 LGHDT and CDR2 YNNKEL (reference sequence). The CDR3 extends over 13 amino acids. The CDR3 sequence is CASNQPPGIGYTF. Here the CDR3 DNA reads TGTGCCAGCAACCAACCTCCCGGTATTGGCTACACCTTC. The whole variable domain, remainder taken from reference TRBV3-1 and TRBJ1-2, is DTAVSQTPKYLVTQMGNDKSIKCEQNLGHDTMYWYKQDSKKFLKIMFSYNNKELIINETVPNRFSPKSPDKAHLNLHINSLELGDSAVYFCASNQPPGIGYTFGSGTRLTVV.

CDR3 nucleotide sequence: TGCAGCGTTGAAGCCCGTTTGAGCGGGGGGATTAATGAGCAGTTCTTC. Translating it yields CSVEARLSGGINEQFF. The J gene is TRBJ2-1, the V gene TRBV29-1; the match to TRBD2 covers 9 bases. The V segment lost 1 base and the J segment 7 bases; nucleotides outside the gene matches: 11. In germline, CDR1 is SQVTM, CDR2 ANQGSEA. The CDR3 contains 16 residues.

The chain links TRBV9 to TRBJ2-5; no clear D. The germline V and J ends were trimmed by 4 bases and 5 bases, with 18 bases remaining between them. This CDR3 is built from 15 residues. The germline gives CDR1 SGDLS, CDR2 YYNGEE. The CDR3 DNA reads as TGTGCCAGCAGCTTAGGAATTTGGGTTGGGGAGACCCAGTACTTC. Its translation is CASSLGIWVGETQYF.

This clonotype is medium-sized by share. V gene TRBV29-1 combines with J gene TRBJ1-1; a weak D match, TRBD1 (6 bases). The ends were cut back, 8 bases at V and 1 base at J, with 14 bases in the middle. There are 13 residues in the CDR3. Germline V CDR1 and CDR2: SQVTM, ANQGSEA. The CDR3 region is CSTRDTTNTEAFF. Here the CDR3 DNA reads TGCAGCACTAGGGACACAACGAACACTGAAGCTTTCTTT.

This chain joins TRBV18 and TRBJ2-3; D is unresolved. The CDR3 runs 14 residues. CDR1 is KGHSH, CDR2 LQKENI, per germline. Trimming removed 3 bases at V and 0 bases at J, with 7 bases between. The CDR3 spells CASSPLISTDTQYF. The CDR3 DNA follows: TGTGCCAGCTCACCTCTGATTAGCACAGATACGCAGTATTTT.

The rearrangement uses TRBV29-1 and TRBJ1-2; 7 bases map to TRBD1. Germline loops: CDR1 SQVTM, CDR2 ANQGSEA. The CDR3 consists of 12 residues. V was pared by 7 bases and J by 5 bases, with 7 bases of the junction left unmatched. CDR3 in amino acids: CSAVQGQYGYTF. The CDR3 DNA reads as TGCAGCGCGGTACAGGGACAGTATGGCTACACCTTC.

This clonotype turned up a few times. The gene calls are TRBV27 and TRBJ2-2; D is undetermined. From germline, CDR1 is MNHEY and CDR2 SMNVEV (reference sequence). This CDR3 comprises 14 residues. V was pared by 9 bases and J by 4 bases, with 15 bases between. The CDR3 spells CASTPGGSTGELFF. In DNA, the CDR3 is TGTGCCAGTACCCCGGGCGGAAGCACCGGGGAGCTGTTTTTT.

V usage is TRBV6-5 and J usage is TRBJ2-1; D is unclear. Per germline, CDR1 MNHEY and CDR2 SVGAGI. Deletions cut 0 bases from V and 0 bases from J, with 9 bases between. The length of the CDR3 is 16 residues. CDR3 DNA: TGTGCCAGCAGTTACTCGACTGAAAACTCCTACAATGAGCAGTTCTTC. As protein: CASSYSTENSYNEQFF.

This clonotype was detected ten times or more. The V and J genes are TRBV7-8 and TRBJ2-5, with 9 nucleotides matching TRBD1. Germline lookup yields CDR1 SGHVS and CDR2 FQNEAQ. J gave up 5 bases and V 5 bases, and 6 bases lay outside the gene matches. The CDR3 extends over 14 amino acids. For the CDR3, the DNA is TGTGCCAGCAGCCCCACAGGGGGCATGGAGACCCAGTACTTC. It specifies CASSPTGGMETQYF. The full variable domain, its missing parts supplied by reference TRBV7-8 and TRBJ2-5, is GAGVSQSPRYKVAKRGQDVALRCDPISGHVSLFWYQQALGQGPEFLTYFQNEAQLDKSGLPSDRFFAERPEGSVSTLKIQRTQQEDSAVYLCASSPTGGMETQYFGPGTRLLVL.

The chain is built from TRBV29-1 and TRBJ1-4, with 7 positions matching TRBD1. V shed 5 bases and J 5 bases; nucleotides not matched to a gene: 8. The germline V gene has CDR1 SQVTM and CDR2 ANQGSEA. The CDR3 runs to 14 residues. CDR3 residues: CSVNSGTANEKLFF. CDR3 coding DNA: TGCAGCGTTAACTCCGGGACAGCGAATGAAAAACTGTTTTTT.

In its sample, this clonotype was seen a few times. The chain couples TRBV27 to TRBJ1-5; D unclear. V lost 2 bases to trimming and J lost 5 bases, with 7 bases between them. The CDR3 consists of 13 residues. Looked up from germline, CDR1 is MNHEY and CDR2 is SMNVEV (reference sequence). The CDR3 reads CASSLAIHQPQHF. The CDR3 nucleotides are TGTGCCAGCAGTTTAGCCATTCATCAGCCCCAGCATTTT.

The chain's CDR3 is CASTPGMGDEKLFF. As DNA, the CDR3 is TGTGCCAGCACCCCGGGGATGGGCGATGAAAAACTGTTTTTT. This chain uses TRBV9 with TRBJ1-4; D is ambiguous. V was pared by 6 bases and J by 6 bases, with 15 bases between. Germline CDR1 SGDLS, CDR2 YYNGEE. This CDR3 spans 14 amino acids.

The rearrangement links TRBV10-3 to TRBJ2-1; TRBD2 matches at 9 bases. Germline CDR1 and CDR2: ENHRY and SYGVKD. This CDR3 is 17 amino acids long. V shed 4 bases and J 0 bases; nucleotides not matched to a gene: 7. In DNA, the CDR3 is TGTGCCATCAGTGCTAGACTAGCGGCTAGCTCCTACAATGAGCAGTTCTTC. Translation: CAISARLAASSYNEQFF.

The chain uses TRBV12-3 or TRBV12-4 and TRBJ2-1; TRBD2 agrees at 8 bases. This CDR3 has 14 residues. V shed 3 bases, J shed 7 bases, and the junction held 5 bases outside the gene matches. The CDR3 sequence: CASSLAGGNNEQFF. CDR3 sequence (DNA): TGTGCCAGCAGTTTGGCGGGAGGTAATAATGAGCAGTTCTTC.

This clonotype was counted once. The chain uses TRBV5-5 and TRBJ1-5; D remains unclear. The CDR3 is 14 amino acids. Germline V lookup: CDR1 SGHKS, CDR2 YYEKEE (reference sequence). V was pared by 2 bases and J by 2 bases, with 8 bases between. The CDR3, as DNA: TGTGCCAGCAGCTTTTATACCGGCAATCAGCCCCAGCATTTT. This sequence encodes CASSFYTGNQPQHF.

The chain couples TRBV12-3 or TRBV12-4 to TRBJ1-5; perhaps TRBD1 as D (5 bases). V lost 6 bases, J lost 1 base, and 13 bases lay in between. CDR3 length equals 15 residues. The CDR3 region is CASSADSGSNQPQHF. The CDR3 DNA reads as TGTGCCAGCAGCGCCGACAGCGGGAGCAATCAGCCCCAGCATTTT.

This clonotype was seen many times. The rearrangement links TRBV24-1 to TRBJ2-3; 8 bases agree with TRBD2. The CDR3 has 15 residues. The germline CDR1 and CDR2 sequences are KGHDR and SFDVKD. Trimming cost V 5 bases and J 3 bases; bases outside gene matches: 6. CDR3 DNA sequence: TGTGCCACCAGTGTTACGGGGGGGCGGACAGATACGCAGTATTTT. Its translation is CATSVTGGRTDTQYF.

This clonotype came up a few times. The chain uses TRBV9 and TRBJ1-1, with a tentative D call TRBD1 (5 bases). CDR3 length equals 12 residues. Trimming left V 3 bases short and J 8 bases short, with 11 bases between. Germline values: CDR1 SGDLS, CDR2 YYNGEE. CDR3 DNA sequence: TGTGCCAGCAGCGCGCAGGGTACCGAAGCTTTCTTT. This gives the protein CASSAQGTEAFF.